The 18 T cell receptor beta chains reported below all come from one sample, sequenced in a study of blood T cell repertoires in COVID-19. Assay used: immunoSEQ multiplex PCR; TCRdb lists only in-frame clones, some missing. The sample has about 430,000 clones, around nine tenths seen once. The sequencing sample was made of PBMCs or T cells enriched from blood (not recorded which). These receptors were obtained from a woman younger than 30 who had been exposed to COVID-19.

This clone has only one observation. CDR3 in DNA: TGCGCCAGCAGCTTGGGGACAGGGGCAAGACAGCCCCAGCATTTT. Its protein is CASSLGTGARQPQHF. The rearrangement uses TRBV5-1 and TRBJ1-5, with 9 nucleotides matching TRBD1. CDR3 length: 15 amino acids. The ends lost 0 bases at V and 7 bases at J; junction bases unmatched: 5. Germline values: CDR1 SGHRS, CDR2 YFSETQ. The complete variable domain, with remaining parts taken from reference TRBV5-1 and TRBJ1-5, reads KAGVTQTPRYLIKTRGQQVTLSCSPISGHRSVSWYQQTPGQGLQFLFEYFSETQRNKGNFPGRFSGRQFSNSRSEMNVSTLELGDSALYLCASSLGTGARQPQHFGDGTRLSIL.

A few counts support this clone. The chain carries TRBV7-9 and TRBJ2-5; 9 bases agree with TRBD1. The ends lost 5 bases at V and 3 bases at J; junction bases unmatched: 10. The CDR3 covers 16 residues. Germline CDR1 is SEHNR and CDR2 is FQNEAQ (reference sequence). CDR3 amino acids: CASSPNSGQGKETQYF. The CDR3 DNA reads as TGTGCCAGCAGCCCAAATTCGGGACAGGGAAAAGAGACCCAGTACTTC. Variable domain in full (rest from reference TRBV7-9 and TRBJ2-5): DTGVSQNPRHKITKRGQNVTFRCDPISEHNRLYWYRQTLGQGPEFLTYFQNEAQLEKSRLLSDRFSAERPKGSFSTLEIQRTEQGDSAMYLCASSPNSGQGKETQYFGPGTRLLVL.

The chain couples TRBV7-2 to TRBJ1-4, with a tentative D call TRBD1 (5 bases). Germline V gives CDR1 SGHTA, CDR2 FQGNSA. V lost 4 bases and J lost 4, with 10 bases in between. This CDR3 region has 14 residues. In DNA form, the CDR3 reads TGTGCCAGCAGCTCCGACAGTGGTAATGAAAAACTGTTTTTT. Amino acids: CASSSDSGNEKLFF.

The chain recombines TRBV7-2 with TRBJ2-5; 8 positions agree with TRBD2. Germline assignment: CDR1 SGHTA and CDR2 FQGNSA. The CDR3 sequence is 14 residues long. The trim removed 1 base at V and 5 bases at J, leaving 3 bases unmatched. DNA of the CDR3: TGTGCCAGCAGCTTAGGGCCTAGCGGGGAGACCCAGTACTTC. Amino acids: CASSLGPSGETQYF.

V is TRBV10-1 and J is TRBJ2-2, with 14 nucleotides matching TRBD2. The CDR3 runs to 19 residues. V gave up 4 bases and J gave up 0 bases; unmatched junction bases: 7. Germline CDR1 reads WNHNN; CDR2 reads SYGVQD (reference sequence). Written as DNA, the CDR3 is TGCGCCAGCAGTGTCCTCGAGGGACTAGCGGGAGCGAACACCGGGGAGCTGTTTTTT. Its protein is CASSVLEGLAGANTGELFF.

This clone was recorded once. V is TRBV2 and J is TRBJ1-2; 11 bases line up with TRBD1. The CDR3 has 15 residues. The germline gives CDR1 SNHLY, CDR2 FYNNEI. V gave up 0 bases and J gave up 6 bases; unmatched junction bases: 3. The CDR3 loop reads CASSEAGTGGDGYTF. In nucleotides, the CDR3 is TGTGCCAGCAGTGAAGCGGGGACAGGGGGGGATGGCTACACCTTC.

This clone was observed once. The chain uses TRBV3-1 (or the pseudogene TRBV3-2) and TRBJ1-2, with 7 bases that match TRBD1. The germline V gene encodes CDR1 LGHDT and CDR2 YNNKEL (reference sequence). V dropped 4 bases and J dropped 4; count of bases not matched to a gene: 3. The length of the CDR3 is 13 residues. CDR3 region: CASSPRDSYGYTF. CDR3 coding DNA: TGTGCCAGCAGCCCCCGGGACAGCTATGGCTACACCTTC.

This chain joins TRBV7-3 and TRBJ2-1; 10 nucleotides align to TRBD2. The J segment lost 4 bases and the V segment lost 5 bases, leaving 14 bases of the junction unmatched. Germline CDR1 reads SGHTA; CDR2 reads FQGTGA. The CDR3 covers 18 residues. The CDR3 loop reads CASSPVISGGPGYNEQFF. In DNA, the CDR3 is TGTGCCAGCAGCCCCGTAATTAGCGGGGGGCCGGGATACAATGAGCAGTTCTTC.

This sequence joins TRBV5-8 and TRBJ1-3; maybe TRBD1 (5 bases). The CDR3 spans 16 residues. V lost 4 bases, J lost 0 bases, and 14 bases lay in between. Germline loops: CDR1 SGHTS, CDR2 YDEGEE. CDR3 sequence reads: CASSATGPYSGNTIYF. Here the CDR3 DNA reads TGTGCCAGCAGCGCTACAGGTCCCTACTCTGGAAACACCATATATTTT.

The V call is TRBV18, the J call TRBJ1-1, with D possibly matching TRBD1 (6 bases). This CDR3 comprises 13 residues. The germline V gene encodes CDR1 KGHSH and CDR2 LQKENI. The ends were cut back, 7 bases at V and 0 bases at J, with 9 bases in the middle. The CDR3 bases are TGTGCCAGCTTCTCAGGGGTGAACACTGAAGCTTTCTTT. It encodes CASFSGVNTEAFF.

This clone has only a few counts. This rearrangement joins TRBV6-5 to TRBJ1-2; D uncertain. The germline V and J ends were trimmed by 5 bases and 4 bases, with 11 bases remaining between them. This CDR3 region has 13 residues. Germline V gene data show CDR1 as MNHEY and CDR2 as SVGAGI. The DNA of the CDR3 is TGTGCCAGCAGTACTACAGCGGTCTATGGCTACACCTTC. Translated, it gives CASSTTAVYGYTF.

In this sample, this clone turned up once. V usage is TRBV10-2 and J usage is TRBJ2-7; TRBD1 agrees at 8 bases. Germline lookup yields CDR1 WSHSY and CDR2 SAAADI. The ends lost 9 bases at V and 4 bases at J; junction bases unmatched: 11. CDR3 length equals 14 residues. The CDR3 DNA sequence: TGCGCCAGTAATCCGGGACAGGAGTCTTACGAGCAGTACTTC. Protein sequence: CASNPGQESYEQYF.

The chain is built from TRBV3-1 (or the pseudogene TRBV3-2) and TRBJ1-2, with D maybe TRBD1 (5 bases). The CDR3 has 13 residues. The V end was cut by 3 bases, the J end by 8 bases, with 13 bases between. CDR1 is LGHDT and CDR2 is YNNKEL in the germline V gene (reference sequence). This chain's CDR3 is CASSQTGRGGYTF. The DNA of the CDR3 is TGTGCCAGCAGCCAGACTGGGAGGGGAGGCTACACCTTC.

The chain is built from TRBV14 and TRBJ2-7; the D is unclear. The CDR3 contains 12 residues. The V gene lost 0 bases and the J gene lost 10 bases, with 10 bases spanning the gap. Germline CDR1 SGHDN, CDR2 FVKESK. As DNA, the CDR3 is TGTGCCAGCAGCCAAGATCGAGTTATCCAGTACTTC. Translated: CASSQDRVIQYF.

V and J are TRBV2 and TRBJ2-5; no definite D call. The CDR3 covers 13 residues. CDR1 is SNHLY, CDR2 FYNNEI, per germline. V gave up 7 bases and J gave up 1 base, with 10 bases separating them. The CDR3: CASTSEVQETQYF. CDR3 nucleotides: TGTGCCAGCACCTCCGAGGTCCAAGAGACCCAGTACTTC. Together with reference TRBV2 and TRBJ2-5, the CDR3 gives the full variable domain: EPEVTQTPSHQVTQMGQEVILRCVPISNHLYFYWYRQILGQKVEFLVSFYNNEISEKSEIFDDQFSVERPDGSNFTLKIRSTKLEDSAMYFCASTSEVQETQYFGPGTRLLVL.

The rearrangement uses TRBV5-4 and TRBJ1-4; 9 nucleotides match TRBD1. CDR1 SGHNT and CDR2 YYREEE come from the germline V gene (reference sequence). The CDR3 is 14 amino acids. Trimming cost V 3 bases and J 7 bases; bases outside gene matches: 4. The CDR3 DNA follows: TGTGCCAGCAGCTCACAGGGGGCTGGTGAAAAACTGTTTTTT. Amino acids: CASSSQGAGEKLFF.

The chain employs TRBV29-1 and TRBJ2-2; D might be TRBD2 (5 bases). The CDR3 length is 14 residues. The germline CDR1 and CDR2 sequences are SQVTM and ANQGSEA. The V end was cut by 4 bases, the J end by 4 bases, with 13 bases between. This CDR3 reads CSVGVSAGTGELFF. The CDR3 DNA follows: TGCAGCGTTGGGGTCTCGGCGGGCACCGGGGAGCTGTTTTTT.

The rearrangement uses TRBV11-1 and TRBJ1-2; no definite D call. The germline V gene encodes CDR1 SGHAT and CDR2 FQDESV (reference sequence). V was clipped by 1 base and J by 6 bases, with 9 bases between them. The CDR3 sequence is 13 residues long. This CDR3 is CASSLVGSDGYTF. The CDR3 DNA reads as TGTGCCAGCAGCTTAGTAGGGAGTGATGGCTACACCTTC.